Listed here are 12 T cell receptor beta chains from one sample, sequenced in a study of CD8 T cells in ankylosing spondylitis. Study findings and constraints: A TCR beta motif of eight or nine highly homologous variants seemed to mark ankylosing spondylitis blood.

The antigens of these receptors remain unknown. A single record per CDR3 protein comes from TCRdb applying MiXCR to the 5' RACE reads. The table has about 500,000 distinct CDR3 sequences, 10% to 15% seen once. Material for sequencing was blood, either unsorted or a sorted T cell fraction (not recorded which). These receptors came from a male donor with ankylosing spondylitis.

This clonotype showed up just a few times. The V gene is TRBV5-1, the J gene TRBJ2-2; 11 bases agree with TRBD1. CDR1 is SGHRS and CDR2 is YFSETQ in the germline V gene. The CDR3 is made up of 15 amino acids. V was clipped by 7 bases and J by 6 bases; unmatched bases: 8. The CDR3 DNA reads TGCGCCAGCTATTTCGGGACAGGGGGTTCCGGGGAGCTGTTTTTT. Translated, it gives CASYFGTGGSGELFF. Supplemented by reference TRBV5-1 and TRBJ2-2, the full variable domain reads KAGVTQTPRYLIKTRGQQVTLSCSPISGHRSVSWYQQTPGQGLQFLFEYFSETQRNKGNFPGRFSGRQFSNSRSEMNVSTLELGDSALYLCASYFGTGGSGELFFGEGSRLTVL.

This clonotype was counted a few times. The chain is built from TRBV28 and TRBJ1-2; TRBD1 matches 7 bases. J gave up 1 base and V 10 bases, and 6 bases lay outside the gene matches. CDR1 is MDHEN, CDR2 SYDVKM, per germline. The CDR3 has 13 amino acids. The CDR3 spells CATGDRLNYGYTF. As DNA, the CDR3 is TGTGCCACCGGGGACAGACTTAACTATGGCTACACCTTC.

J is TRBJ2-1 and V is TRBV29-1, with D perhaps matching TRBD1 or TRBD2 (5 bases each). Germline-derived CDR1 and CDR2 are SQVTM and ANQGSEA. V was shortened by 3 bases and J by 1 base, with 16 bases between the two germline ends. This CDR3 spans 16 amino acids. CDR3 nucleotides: TGCAGCGTTGAGGCGAGGGGTGGAGAGTCCTACAATGAGCAGTTCTTC. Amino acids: CSVEARGGESYNEQFF.

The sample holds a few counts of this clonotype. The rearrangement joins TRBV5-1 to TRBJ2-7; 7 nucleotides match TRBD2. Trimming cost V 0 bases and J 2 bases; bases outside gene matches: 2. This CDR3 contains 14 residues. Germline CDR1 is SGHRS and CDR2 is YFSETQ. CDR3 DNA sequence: TGCGCCAGCAGCTTGGCCCTAGCGGCCTACGAGCAGTACTTC. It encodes CASSLALAAYEQYF.

Here the CDR3 DNA reads TGCAGCGTTGAAACTAGCATCCTCGATGAGCAGTTCTTC. It codes for CSVETSILDEQFF. The J gene is TRBJ2-1, the V gene TRBV29-1, with D tentatively TRBD2 (6 bases). The CDR3 has 13 residues. Germline V gene data show CDR1 as SQVTM and CDR2 as ANQGSEA. Trimming left V 2 bases short and J 8 bases short, with 13 bases between.

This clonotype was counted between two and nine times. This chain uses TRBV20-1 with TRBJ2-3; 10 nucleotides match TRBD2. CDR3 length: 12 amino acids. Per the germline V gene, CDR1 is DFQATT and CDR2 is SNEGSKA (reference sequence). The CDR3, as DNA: TGCAAACTAGCGGGATACACAGATACGCAGTATTTT. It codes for CKLAGYTDTQYF.

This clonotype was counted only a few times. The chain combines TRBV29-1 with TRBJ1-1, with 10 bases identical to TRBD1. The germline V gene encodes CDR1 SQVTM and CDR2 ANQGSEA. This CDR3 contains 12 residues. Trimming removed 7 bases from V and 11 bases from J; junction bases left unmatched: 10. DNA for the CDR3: TGCAGCGCAGGTTCCGGGACAGGGGAGGCTTTCTTT. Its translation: CSAGSGTGEAFF.

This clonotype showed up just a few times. In nucleotides, the CDR3 is TGCGCCAGCCAGATGGAGAACACGGGGAATGAGCAGTTCTTC. Translation gives CASQMENTGNEQFF. The chain couples TRBV5-1 to TRBJ2-1, with D perhaps matching TRBD2 (5 bases). Trimming took off 7 bases at V and 7 bases at J, with 18 bases between the two ends. CDR3 length: 14 residues. Germline V gives CDR1 SGHRS, CDR2 YFSETQ.

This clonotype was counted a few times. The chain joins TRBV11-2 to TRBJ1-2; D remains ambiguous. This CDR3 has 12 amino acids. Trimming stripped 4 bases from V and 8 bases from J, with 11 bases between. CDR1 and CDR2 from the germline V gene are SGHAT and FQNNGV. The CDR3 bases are TGTGCCAGCAGCTCGGAGACGGTCGGCTACACCTTC. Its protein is CASSSETVGYTF.

CDR3 DNA: TGCAGTGCTGGGACAGGGGGGGACGAGCAGTACTTC. This codes for CSAGTGGDEQYF. The chain employs TRBV20-1 and TRBJ2-7, with 11 bases matching TRBD1. The junction had 2 bases not matched to a gene; V was cut back by 5 bases and J by 5 bases. The CDR3 consists of 12 residues. Looked up from germline, CDR1 is DFQATT and CDR2 is SNEGSKA (reference sequence).

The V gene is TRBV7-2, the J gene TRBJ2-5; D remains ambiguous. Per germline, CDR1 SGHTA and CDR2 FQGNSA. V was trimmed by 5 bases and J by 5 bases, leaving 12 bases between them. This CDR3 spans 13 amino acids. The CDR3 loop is CASSPRIVETQYF. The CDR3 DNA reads TGTGCCAGCAGCCCCCGGATTGTGGAGACCCAGTACTTC.

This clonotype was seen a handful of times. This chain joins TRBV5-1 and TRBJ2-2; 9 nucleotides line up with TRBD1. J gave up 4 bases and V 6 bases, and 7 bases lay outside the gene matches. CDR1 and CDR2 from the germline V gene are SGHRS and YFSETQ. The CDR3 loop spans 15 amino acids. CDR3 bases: TGCGCCAGCATCCCCGGGACAGGGACCACCGGGGAGCTGTTTTTT. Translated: CASIPGTGTTGELFF.